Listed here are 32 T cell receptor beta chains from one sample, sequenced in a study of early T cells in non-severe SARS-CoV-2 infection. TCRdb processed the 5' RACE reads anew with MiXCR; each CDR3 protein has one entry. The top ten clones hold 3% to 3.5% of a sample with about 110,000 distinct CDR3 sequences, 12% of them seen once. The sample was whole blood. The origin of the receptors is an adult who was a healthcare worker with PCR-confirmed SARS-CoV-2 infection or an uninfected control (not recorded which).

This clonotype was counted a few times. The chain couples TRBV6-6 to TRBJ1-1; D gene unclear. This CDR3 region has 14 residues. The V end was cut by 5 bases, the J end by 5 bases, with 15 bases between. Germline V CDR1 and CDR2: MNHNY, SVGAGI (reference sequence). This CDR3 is CASSHWEVRTEAFF. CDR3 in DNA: TGTGCCAGCAGTCACTGGGAGGTGAGGACTGAAGCTTTCTTT.

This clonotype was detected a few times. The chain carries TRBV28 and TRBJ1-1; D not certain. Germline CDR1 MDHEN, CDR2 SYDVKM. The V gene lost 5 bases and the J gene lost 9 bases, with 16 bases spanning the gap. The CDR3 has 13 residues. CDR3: CASSPQVTSKAFF. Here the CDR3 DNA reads TGTGCCAGCAGTCCCCAAGTAACGAGTAAAGCTTTCTTT.

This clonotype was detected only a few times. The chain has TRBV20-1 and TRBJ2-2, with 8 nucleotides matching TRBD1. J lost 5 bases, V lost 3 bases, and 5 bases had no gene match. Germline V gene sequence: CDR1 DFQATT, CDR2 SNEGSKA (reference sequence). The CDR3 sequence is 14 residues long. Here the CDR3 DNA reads TGCAGTGCTAGTTGGCAGGGGGCGACCGGGGAGCTGTTTTTT. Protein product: CSASWQGATGELFF.

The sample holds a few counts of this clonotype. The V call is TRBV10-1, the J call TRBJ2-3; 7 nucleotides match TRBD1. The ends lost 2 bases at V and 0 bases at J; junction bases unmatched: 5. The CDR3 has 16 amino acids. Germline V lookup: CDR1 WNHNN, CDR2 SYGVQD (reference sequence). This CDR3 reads CASSEDRVGSTDTQYF. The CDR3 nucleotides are TGCGCCAGCAGTGAGGACAGGGTAGGCAGCACAGATACGCAGTATTTT.

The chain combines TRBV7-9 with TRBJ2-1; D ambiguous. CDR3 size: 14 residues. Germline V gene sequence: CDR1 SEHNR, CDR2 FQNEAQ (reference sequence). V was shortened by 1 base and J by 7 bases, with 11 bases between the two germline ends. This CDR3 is CASSLDLRTNEQFF. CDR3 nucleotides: TGTGCCAGCAGCTTAGACTTACGGACGAATGAGCAGTTCTTC. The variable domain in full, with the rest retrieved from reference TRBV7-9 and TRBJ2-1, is DTGVSQNPRHKITKRGQNVTFRCDPISEHNRLYWYRQTLGQGPEFLTYFQNEAQLEKSRLLSDRFSAERPKGSFSTLEIQRTEQGDSAMYLCASSLDLRTNEQFFGPGTRLTVL.

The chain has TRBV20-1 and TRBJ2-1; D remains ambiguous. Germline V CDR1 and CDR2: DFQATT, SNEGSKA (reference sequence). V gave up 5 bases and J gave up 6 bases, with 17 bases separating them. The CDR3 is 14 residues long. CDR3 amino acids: CSAFPPPGINEQFF. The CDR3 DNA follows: TGCAGTGCTTTCCCCCCCCCTGGGATCAATGAGCAGTTCTTC.

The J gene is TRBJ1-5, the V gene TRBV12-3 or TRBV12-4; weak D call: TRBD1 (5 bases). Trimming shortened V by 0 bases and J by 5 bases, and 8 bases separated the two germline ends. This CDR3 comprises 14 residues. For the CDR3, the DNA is TGTGCCAGCAGTTTAGCCTTGGGGGATCAGCCCCAGCATTTT. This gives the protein CASSLALGDQPQHF.

CDR3 DNA: TGTGCCAGCAGCTTAGTCCTGAGCTCCTACAATGAGCAGTTCTTC. It translates to CASSLVLSSYNEQFF. V is TRBV11-2 and J is TRBJ2-1; D is uncertain. Trimming stripped 1 base from V and 0 bases from J, with 7 bases between. The length of the CDR3 is 15 residues. Germline V gene sequence: CDR1 SGHAT, CDR2 FQNNGV.

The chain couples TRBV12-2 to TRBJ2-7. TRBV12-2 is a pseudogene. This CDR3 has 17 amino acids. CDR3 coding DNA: TGTGCAAGTCGCTTCCTTCCTCAAGGCGGAATAACCTACGAGCAGTACTTC. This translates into CASRFLPQGGITYEQYF.

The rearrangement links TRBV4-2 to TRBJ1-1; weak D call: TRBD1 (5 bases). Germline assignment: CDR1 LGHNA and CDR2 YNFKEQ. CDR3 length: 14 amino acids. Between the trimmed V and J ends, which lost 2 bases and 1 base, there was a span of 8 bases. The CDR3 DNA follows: TGTGCCAGCAGCCAATCTGACAGGAACACTGAAGCTTTCTTT. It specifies CASSQSDRNTEAFF.

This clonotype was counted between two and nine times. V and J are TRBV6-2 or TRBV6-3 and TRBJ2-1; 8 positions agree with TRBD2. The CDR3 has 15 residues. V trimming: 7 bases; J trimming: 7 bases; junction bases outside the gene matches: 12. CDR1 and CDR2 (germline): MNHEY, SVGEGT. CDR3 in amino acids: CASTRRTSRTNEQFF. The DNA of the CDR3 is TGTGCCAGCACCCGAAGGACTAGCAGGACGAATGAGCAGTTCTTC.

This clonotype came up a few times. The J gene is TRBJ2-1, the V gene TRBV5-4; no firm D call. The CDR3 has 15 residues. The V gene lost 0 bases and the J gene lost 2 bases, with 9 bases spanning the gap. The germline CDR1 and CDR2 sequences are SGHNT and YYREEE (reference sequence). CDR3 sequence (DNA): TGTGCCAGCAGCTTGGACTCCAGCGCCTACAATGAGCAGTTCTTC. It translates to CASSLDSSAYNEQFF.

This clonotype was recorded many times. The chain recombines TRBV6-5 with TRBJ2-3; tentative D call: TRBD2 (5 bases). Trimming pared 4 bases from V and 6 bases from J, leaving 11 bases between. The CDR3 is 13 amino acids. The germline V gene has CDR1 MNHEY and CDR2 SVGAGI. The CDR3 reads CASSWLGGDTQYF. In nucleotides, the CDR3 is TGTGCCAGCAGTTGGCTAGGAGGCGATACGCAGTATTTT.

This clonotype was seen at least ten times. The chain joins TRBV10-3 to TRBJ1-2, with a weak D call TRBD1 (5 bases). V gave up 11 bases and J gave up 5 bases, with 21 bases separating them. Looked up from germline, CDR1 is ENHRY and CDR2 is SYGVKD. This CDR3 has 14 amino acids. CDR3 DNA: TGTGCCTCGAACATCAGGGACGGCGAGTATGGCTACACCTTC. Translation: CASNIRDGEYGYTF.

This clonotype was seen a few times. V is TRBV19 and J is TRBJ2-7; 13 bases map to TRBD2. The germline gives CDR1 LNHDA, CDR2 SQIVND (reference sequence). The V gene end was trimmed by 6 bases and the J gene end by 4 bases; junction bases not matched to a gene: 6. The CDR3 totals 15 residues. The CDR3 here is CASSSRLAGGYEQYF. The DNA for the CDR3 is TGTGCCAGTAGCTCCAGACTAGCGGGAGGTTACGAGCAGTACTTC.

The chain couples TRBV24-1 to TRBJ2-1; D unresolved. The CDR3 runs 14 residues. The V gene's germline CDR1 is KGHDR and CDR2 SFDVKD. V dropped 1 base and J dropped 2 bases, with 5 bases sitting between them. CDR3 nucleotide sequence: TGTGCCACCAGTGATTTTGCACCCTACAATGAGCAGTTCTTC. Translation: CATSDFAPYNEQFF.

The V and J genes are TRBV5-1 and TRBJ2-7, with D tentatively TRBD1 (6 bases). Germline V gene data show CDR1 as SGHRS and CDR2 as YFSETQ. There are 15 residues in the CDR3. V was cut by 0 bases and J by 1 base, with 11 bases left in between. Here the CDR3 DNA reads TGCGCCAGCAGCTTGGAACAGGGACCTTCCTACGAGCAGTACTTC. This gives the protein CASSLEQGPSYEQYF. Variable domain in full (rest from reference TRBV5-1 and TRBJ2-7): KAGVTQTPRYLIKTRGQQVTLSCSPISGHRSVSWYQQTPGQGLQFLFEYFSETQRNKGNFPGRFSGRQFSNSRSEMNVSTLELGDSALYLCASSLEQGPSYEQYFGPGTRLTVT.

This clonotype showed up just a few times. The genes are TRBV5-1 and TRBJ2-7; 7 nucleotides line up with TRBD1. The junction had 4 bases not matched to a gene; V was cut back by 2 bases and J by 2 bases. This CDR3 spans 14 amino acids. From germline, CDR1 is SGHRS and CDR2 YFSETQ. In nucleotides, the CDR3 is TGCGCCAGCAGCTTAACAGGGGATACCTACGAGCAGTACTTC. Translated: CASSLTGDTYEQYF.

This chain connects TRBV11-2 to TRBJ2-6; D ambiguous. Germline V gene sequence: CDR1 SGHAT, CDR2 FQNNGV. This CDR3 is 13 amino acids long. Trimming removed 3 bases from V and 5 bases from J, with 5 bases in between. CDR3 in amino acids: CASSFARANVLTF. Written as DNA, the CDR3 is TGTGCCAGCAGCTTCGCTCGGGCCAACGTCCTGACTTTC.

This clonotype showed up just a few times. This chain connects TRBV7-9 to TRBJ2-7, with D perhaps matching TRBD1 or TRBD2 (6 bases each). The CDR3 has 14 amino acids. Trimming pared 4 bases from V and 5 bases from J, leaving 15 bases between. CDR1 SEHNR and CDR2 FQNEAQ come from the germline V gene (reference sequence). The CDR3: CASSSTGRINEQYF. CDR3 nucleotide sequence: TGTGCCAGCAGCTCTACAGGGAGGATTAACGAGCAGTACTTC.

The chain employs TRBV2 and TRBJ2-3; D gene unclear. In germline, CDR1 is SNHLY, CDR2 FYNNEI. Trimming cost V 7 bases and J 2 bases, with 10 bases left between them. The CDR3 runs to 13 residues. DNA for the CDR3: TGTGCCAGCACTAGAGACTTCACAGATACGCAGTATTTT. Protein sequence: CASTRDFTDTQYF.

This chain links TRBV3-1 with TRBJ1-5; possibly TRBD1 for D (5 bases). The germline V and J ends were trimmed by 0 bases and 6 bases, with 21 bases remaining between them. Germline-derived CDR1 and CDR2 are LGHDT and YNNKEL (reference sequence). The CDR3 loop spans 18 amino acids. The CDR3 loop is CASSQDHPRAGSFQPQHF. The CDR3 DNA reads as TGTGCCAGCAGCCAAGATCACCCCCGTGCAGGGAGCTTTCAGCCCCAGCATTTT.

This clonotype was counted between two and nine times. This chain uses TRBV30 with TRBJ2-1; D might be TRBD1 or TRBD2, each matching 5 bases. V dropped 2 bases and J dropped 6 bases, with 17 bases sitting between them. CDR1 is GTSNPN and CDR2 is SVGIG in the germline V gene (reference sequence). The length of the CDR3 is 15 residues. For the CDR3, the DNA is TGTGCCTGGAGTAAGGGGACCGGCTTCTTCAATGAGCAGTTCTTC. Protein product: CAWSKGTGFFNEQFF.

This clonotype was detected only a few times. The CDR3 DNA reads TGTGCCAGCAGTTCACGACTAGCGGGTTTCACAGATACGCAGTATTTT. Translation gives CASSSRLAGFTDTQYF. The chain couples TRBV5-4 to TRBJ2-3, with TRBD2 matching over 10 bases. CDR3 length: 16 residues. Trimming removed 5 bases from V and 2 bases from J; junction bases left unmatched: 8. CDR1 is SGHNT, CDR2 YYREEE, per germline (reference sequence). Looking up the rest from reference TRBV5-4 and TRBJ2-3 gives the full variable domain: ETGVTQSPTHLIKTRGQQVTLRCSSQSGHNTVSWYQQALGQGPQFIFQYYREEENGRGNFPPRFSGLQFPNYSSELNVNALELDDSALYLCASSSRLAGFTDTQYFGPGTRLTVL.

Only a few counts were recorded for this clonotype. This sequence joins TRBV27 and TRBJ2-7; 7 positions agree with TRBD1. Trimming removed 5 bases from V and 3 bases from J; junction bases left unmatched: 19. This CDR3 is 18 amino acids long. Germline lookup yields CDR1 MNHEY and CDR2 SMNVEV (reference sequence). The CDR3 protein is CASSRIRGPGQSDYEQYF. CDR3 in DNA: TGTGCCAGCAGTCGCATCAGGGGACCGGGACAGAGTGACTACGAGCAGTACTTC.

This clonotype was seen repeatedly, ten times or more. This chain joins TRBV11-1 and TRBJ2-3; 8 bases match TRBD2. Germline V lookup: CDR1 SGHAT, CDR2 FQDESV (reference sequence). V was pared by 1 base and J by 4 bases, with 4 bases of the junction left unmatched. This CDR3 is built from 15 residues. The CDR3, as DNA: TGTGCCAGCAGCTTAGAAGGAGCGGGGGCAGATACGCAGTATTTT. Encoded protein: CASSLEGAGADTQYF. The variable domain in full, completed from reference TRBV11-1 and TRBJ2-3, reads EAEVAQSPRYKITEKSQAVAFWCDPISGHATLYWYRQILGQGPELLVQFQDESVVDDSQLPKDRFSAERLKGVDSTLKIQPAELGDSAMYLCASSLEGAGADTQYFGPGTRLTVL.

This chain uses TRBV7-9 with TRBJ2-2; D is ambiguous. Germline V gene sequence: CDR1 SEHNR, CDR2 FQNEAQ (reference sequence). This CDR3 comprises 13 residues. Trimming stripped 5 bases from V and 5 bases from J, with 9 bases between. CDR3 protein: CASSVARTGELFF. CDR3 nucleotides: TGTGCCAGCAGCGTCGCGCGGACCGGGGAGCTGTTTTTT.

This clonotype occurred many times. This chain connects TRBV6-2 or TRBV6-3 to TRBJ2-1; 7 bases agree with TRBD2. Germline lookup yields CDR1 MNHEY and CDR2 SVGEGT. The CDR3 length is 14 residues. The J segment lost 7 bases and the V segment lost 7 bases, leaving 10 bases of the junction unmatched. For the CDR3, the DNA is TGTGCCAGCACCGGAACCGGGGAGGGAAATGAGCAGTTCTTC. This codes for CASTGTGEGNEQFF.

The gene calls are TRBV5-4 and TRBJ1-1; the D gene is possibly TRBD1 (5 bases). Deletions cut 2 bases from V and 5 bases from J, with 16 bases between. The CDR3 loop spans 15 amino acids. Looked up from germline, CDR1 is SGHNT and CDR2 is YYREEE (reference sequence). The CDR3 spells CASSFPGIRGTEAFF. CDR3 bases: TGTGCCAGCAGCTTCCCAGGGATCCGAGGGACTGAAGCTTTCTTT.

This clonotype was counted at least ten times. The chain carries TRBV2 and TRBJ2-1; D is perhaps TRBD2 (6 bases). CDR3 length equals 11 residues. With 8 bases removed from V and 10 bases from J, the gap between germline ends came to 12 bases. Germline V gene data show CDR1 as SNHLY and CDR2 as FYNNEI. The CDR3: CASDTSGEQFF. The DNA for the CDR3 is TGTGCCAGCGATACCAGCGGGGAGCAGTTCTTC.

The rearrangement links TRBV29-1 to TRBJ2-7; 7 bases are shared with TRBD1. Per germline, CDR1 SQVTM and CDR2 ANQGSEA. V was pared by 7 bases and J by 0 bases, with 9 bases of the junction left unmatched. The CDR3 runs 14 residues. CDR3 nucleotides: TGCAGCGCCCTGACAGGGACCAGCTCCTACGAGCAGTACTTC. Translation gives CSALTGTSSYEQYF.

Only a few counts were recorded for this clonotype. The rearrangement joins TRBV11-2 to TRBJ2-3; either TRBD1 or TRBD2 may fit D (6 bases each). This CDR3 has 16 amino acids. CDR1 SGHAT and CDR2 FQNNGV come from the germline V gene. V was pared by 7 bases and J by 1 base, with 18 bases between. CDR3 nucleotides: TGTGCCAGCAACAAACCTTCCCGGGGGCGCACAGATACGCAGTATTTT. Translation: CASNKPSRGRTDTQYF.